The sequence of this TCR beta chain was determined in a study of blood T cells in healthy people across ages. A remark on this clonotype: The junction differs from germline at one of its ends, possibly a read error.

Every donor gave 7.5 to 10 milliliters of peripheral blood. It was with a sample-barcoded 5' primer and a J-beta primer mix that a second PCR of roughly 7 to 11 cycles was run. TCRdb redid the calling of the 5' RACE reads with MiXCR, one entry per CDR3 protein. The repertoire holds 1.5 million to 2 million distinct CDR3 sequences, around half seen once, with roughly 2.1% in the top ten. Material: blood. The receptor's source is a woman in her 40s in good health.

CDR3: CASSLAEGAAETQYF. The CDR3 region has the DNA TGCGCCAGTAGCTTGGCTGAGGGGGCGGCGGAGACCCAGTACTTC. The rearrangement uses TRBV5-1 and TRBJ2-5; 7 nucleotides agree with TRBD1. Germline V CDR1 and CDR2: SGHRS, YFSETQ. The CDR3 covers 15 residues.